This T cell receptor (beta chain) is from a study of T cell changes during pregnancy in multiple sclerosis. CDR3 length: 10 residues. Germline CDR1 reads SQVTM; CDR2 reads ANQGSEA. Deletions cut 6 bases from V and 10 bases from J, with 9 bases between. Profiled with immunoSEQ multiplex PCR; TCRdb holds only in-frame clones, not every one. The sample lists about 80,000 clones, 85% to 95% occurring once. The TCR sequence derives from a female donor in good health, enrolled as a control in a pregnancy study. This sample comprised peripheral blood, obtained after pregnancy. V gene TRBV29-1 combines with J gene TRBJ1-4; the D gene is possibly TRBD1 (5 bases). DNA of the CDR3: TGCAGCGTAGGGGATGGAAAACTGTTTTTT. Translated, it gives CSVGDGKLFF.